Sequencing of this TCR beta chain was carried out in a study of blood T cell repertoires in COVID-19. Study information: PBMCs, B-cell-depleted T cells, or T cells provided the cDNA or gDNA that made up the material.

Looked up from germline, CDR1 is LNHDA and CDR2 is SQIVND (reference sequence). This CDR3 comprises 13 residues. Produced via immunoSEQ multiplex PCR; TCRdb's table is partial and in-frame only. The table has roughly 100,000 clones, around 90% seen once. In regard to this clone: The junction differs from germline at one of its ends, possibly a read error.

The chain uses TRBV19 and TRBJ1-1, with 8 bases aligning to TRBD1. The source of this sequence is a man younger than 30 with COVID-19, enrolled during active disease. The sample comprised peripheral blood. The CDR3 reads CASSVDRGTEAFF. The CDR3 DNA reads as TGTGCCAGTAGTGTAGACAGGGGCACTGAAGCTTTCTTT. Variable domain in full (rest from reference TRBV19 and TRBJ1-1): DGGITQSPKYLFRKEGQNVTLSCEQNLNHDAMYWYRQDPGQGLRLIYYSQIVNDFQKGDIAEGYSVSREKKESFPLTVTSAQKNPTAFYLCASSVDRGTEAFFGQGTRLTVV.